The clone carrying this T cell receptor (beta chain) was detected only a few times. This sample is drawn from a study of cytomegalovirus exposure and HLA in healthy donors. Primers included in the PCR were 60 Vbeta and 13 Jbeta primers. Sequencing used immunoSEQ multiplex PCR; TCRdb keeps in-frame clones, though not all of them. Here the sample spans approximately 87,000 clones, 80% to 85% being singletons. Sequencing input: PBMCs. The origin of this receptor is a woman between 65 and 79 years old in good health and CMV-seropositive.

CDR3 sequence (DNA): TGTGCCAGCAGCGTAGGTTCTAGCGCGTACCAAGAGACCCAGTACTTC. It encodes CASSVGSSAYQETQYF. V and J are TRBV9 and TRBJ2-5; TRBD2 might be the D (6 bases). Trimming removed 0 bases from V and 0 bases from J, with 12 bases in between. CDR3 length: 16 amino acids. Germline CDR1 and CDR2: SGDLS and YYNGEE. The full variable domain, its missing parts supplied by reference TRBV9 and TRBJ2-5, is DSGVTQTPKHLITATGQRVTLRCSPRSGDLSVYWYQQSLDQGLQFLIQYYNGEERAKGNILERFSAQQFPDLHSELNLSSLELGDSALYFCASSVGSSAYQETQYFGPGTRLLVL.